Below, 23 T cell receptor beta chains from the same sample are listed, as sequenced in a study of T-cell memory formation after mild COVID-19. MiXCR, run by TCRdb on the 5' RACE reads, gives a single entry per CDR3 protein. This table has under 200,000 distinct CDR3 sequences, about a third appearing once. Material for sequencing was PBMCs or a T cell subset sorted from them (not recorded which). All receptors derive from an adult woman who had mild COVID-19 (a few samples of this study predate the infection). Cell type and time point are not known.

This clonotype has just a few counts. This chain connects TRBV7-9 to TRBJ2-3; 7 bases are a match to TRBD2. Germline values: CDR1 SEHNR, CDR2 FQNEAQ (reference sequence). V dropped 6 bases and J dropped 1; count of bases not matched to a gene: 7. This CDR3 region has 15 residues. This chain's CDR3 is CASSSPGRGTDTQYF. The DNA of the CDR3 is TGTGCCAGCAGTTCCCCAGGGAGGGGCACAGATACGCAGTATTTT.

This clonotype was counted only a few times. DNA for the CDR3: TGTGCCAGCAGTCCCAACACCTACGAGCAGTACTTC. Translation: CASSPNTYEQYF. This sequence joins TRBV12-3 or TRBV12-4 and TRBJ2-7; D unclear. The germline V and J ends were trimmed by 5 bases and 2 bases, with 7 bases remaining between them. The CDR3 is 12 residues long.

The chain couples TRBV7-9 to TRBJ2-2; the D gene is possibly TRBD1 (6 bases). The CDR3 contains 13 residues. Trimming left V 4 bases short and J 7 bases short, with 10 bases between. Germline CDR1 is SEHNR and CDR2 is FQNEAQ (reference sequence). The CDR3 reads CASSSQGYGELFF. CDR3 nucleotide sequence: TGTGCCAGCAGCTCACAGGGTTACGGGGAGCTGTTTTTT.

The V call is TRBV3-1, the J call TRBJ2-7; D may be TRBD1 (6 bases). Germline CDR1 reads LGHDT; CDR2 reads YNNKEL (reference sequence). Trimming pared 4 bases from V and 5 bases from J, leaving 12 bases between. The CDR3 extends over 13 amino acids. The CDR3 loop is CASSLSSGDEQYF. DNA for the CDR3: TGTGCCAGCAGCCTATCTTCAGGGGACGAGCAGTACTTC.

This clonotype was detected only a few times. The V call is TRBV7-9, the J call TRBJ1-2, with D uncertain. V was clipped by 5 bases and J by 0 bases, with 7 bases between them. This CDR3 region has 13 residues. CDR1 SEHNR and CDR2 FQNEAQ come from the germline V gene (reference sequence). CDR3 protein: CASSRGPNYGYTF. DNA for the CDR3: TGTGCCAGCAGCCGCGGGCCTAACTATGGCTACACCTTC.

This rearrangement joins TRBV4-2 to TRBJ1-1; 7 bases agree with TRBD1. Germline loops: CDR1 LGHNA, CDR2 YNFKEQ. There are 15 residues in the CDR3. V shed 0 bases, J shed 5 bases, and the junction held 6 bases outside the gene matches. For the CDR3, the DNA is TGTGCCAGCAGCCAAGAGACAGGGCTGAGGACTGAAGCTTTCTTT. Translation: CASSQETGLRTEAFF.

The chain joins TRBV12-3 or TRBV12-4 to TRBJ2-3, with 12 bases identical to TRBD1. Germline trimming cut 4 bases from V and 6 bases from J; bases unmatched to any gene: 5. The CDR3 consists of 15 residues. CDR3 coding DNA: TGTGCCAGCAGTTCGAAGGGACAGGGGGCGGATACGCAGTATTTT. It specifies CASSSKGQGADTQYF.

This clonotype has a handful of counts. This sequence joins TRBV7-2 and TRBJ2-7; the match to TRBD2 covers 7 bases. The V segment lost 6 bases and the J segment 6 bases; nucleotides outside the gene matches: 5. Germline loops: CDR1 SGHTA, CDR2 FQGNSA. The CDR3 consists of 12 residues. For the CDR3, the DNA is TGTGCCAGCAGGCAGGGAGGGGTCGAGCAGTACTTC. This translates into CASRQGGVEQYF.

The J gene is TRBJ2-7, the V gene TRBV7-6, with no clear D. The CDR3 has 14 residues. V was cut by 5 bases and J by 2 bases, with 13 bases left in between. In germline, CDR1 is SGHVS, CDR2 FNYEAQ. The CDR3: CASSMEGSTYEQYF. The CDR3 nucleotides are TGTGCCAGCAGCATGGAAGGGTCCACCTACGAGCAGTACTTC. Complete variable domain (other parts from reference TRBV7-6 and TRBJ2-7): GAGVSQSPRYKVTKRGQDVALRCDPISGHVSLYWYRQALGQGPEFLTYFNYEAQQDKSGLPNDRFSAERPEGSISTLTIQRTEQRDSAMYRCASSMEGSTYEQYFGPGTRLTVT.

V is TRBV6-5 and J is TRBJ1-6; D is possibly TRBD1 (6 bases). The V gene lost 2 bases and the J gene lost 7 bases, with 18 bases spanning the gap. CDR1 and CDR2 from the germline V gene are MNHEY and SVGAGI. The CDR3 consists of 17 residues. CDR3 amino acids: CASSYARGWGGNSPLHF. The CDR3 nucleotides are TGTGCCAGCAGTTACGCGCGGGGATGGGGGGGCAATTCACCCCTCCACTTT.

This clonotype has just a few counts. The chain joins TRBV12-3 or TRBV12-4 to TRBJ1-5, with D unresolved. V lost 5 bases to trimming and J lost 4 bases, with 9 bases between them. This CDR3 has 13 residues. CDR3 in amino acids: CASSTRVNQPQHF. The CDR3, as DNA: TGTGCCAGCAGTACAAGGGTAAATCAGCCCCAGCATTTT.

The gene calls are TRBV12-5 and TRBJ2-1, with TRBD2 identical over 9 bases. Germline trimming cut 3 bases from V and 9 bases from J; bases unmatched to any gene: 12. The length of the CDR3 is 16 residues. CDR1 is LGHNT and CDR2 is FRNRAP in the germline V gene. CDR3 amino acids: CASGFTYAGGPSEQFF. The CDR3 DNA follows: TGTGCTAGTGGTTTTACTTACGCGGGAGGGCCAAGTGAGCAGTTCTTC.

The chain couples TRBV20-1 to TRBJ2-7, with 9 bases matching TRBD2. CDR1 is DFQATT, CDR2 SNEGSKA, per germline (reference sequence). The CDR3 is made up of 16 amino acids. The J segment lost 0 bases and the V segment lost 3 bases, leaving 9 bases of the junction unmatched. This CDR3 is CSASGREGLSSYEQYF. CDR3 coding DNA: TGCAGTGCTAGCGGGCGGGAGGGCCTGAGCTCCTACGAGCAGTACTTC.

There are a few counts of this clonotype. The V gene is TRBV6-6, the J gene TRBJ2-2, with D possibly being TRBD1 (5 bases). CDR1 is MNHNY, CDR2 SVGAGI, per germline (reference sequence). The CDR3 totals 15 residues. Trimming removed 0 bases from V and 4 bases from J, with 9 bases in between. The CDR3 loop is CASSYSRGGTGELFF. The CDR3, as DNA: TGTGCCAGCAGTTACTCAAGGGGTGGCACCGGGGAGCTGTTTTTT.

This sequence joins TRBV2 and TRBJ2-1; D may correspond to TRBD1 or TRBD2 (5 bases each). This CDR3 is 15 amino acids long. Trimming left V 6 bases short and J 2 bases short, with 14 bases between. CDR1 and CDR2 from the germline V gene are SNHLY and FYNNEI. CDR3 DNA sequence: TGTGCCAGCAGCCCCGGGACCCCTCCCTACAATGAGCAGTTCTTC. Amino acid sequence: CASSPGTPPYNEQFF. Looking up the rest from reference TRBV2 and TRBJ2-1 gives the full variable domain: EPEVTQTPSHQVTQMGQEVILRCVPISNHLYFYWYRQILGQKVEFLVSFYNNEISEKSEIFDDQFSVERPDGSNFTLKIRSTKLEDSAMYFCASSPGTPPYNEQFFGPGTRLTVL.

The rearrangement uses TRBV7-6 and TRBJ2-7, with 7 bases aligning to TRBD2. The CDR3 totals 14 residues. From germline, CDR1 is SGHVS and CDR2 FNYEAQ. V gave up 5 bases and J gave up 2 bases; unmatched junction bases: 6. CDR3 DNA sequence: TGTGCCAGCAGCCTGGGGGGGGTACCCTACGAGCAGTACTTC. Encoded protein: CASSLGGVPYEQYF.

This clonotype was seen more than once but under ten times. The rearrangement uses TRBV7-6 and TRBJ2-5, with D hard to call. Trimming removed 4 bases from V and 3 bases from J, with 3 bases in between. From germline, CDR1 is SGHVS and CDR2 FNYEAQ. The CDR3 has 11 amino acids. The CDR3 reads CASSSKETQYF. The CDR3 DNA follows: TGTGCCAGCAGCTCGAAAGAGACCCAGTACTTC.

The V gene is TRBV20-1, the J gene TRBJ2-1; D unresolved. V was pared by 6 bases and J by 7 bases, with 13 bases between. Germline CDR1 is DFQATT and CDR2 is SNEGSKA (reference sequence). The CDR3 is 12 residues long. The CDR3 sequence is CSAGRALNEQFF. The CDR3 bases are TGCAGTGCGGGCCGGGCTTTAAATGAGCAGTTCTTC.

As for this clonotype: One end of the junction is discordant with germline, which a read error may explain. The DNA for the CDR3 is TGTGACATCAGTGAAGGAGATGTGAGCGGGAGCACAGATACGCAGTATTTT. This codes for CDISEGDVSGSTDTQYF. The V call is TRBV10-3, the J call TRBJ2-3; D might be TRBD2 (6 bases). CDR3 length: 17 amino acids. Germline V CDR1 and CDR2: ENHRY, SYGVKD.

The chain has TRBV4-1 and TRBJ1-3, with D uncertain. V was clipped by 3 bases and J by 0 bases, with 9 bases between them. CDR3 size: 15 residues. Germline V gene lookup returns CDR1 MGHRA and CDR2 YSYEKL. The CDR3 region is CASSQTRYSGNTIYF. CDR3 bases: TGCGCCAGCAGCCAGACTAGATACTCTGGAAACACCATATATTTT.

The rearrangement uses TRBV20-1 and TRBJ1-3; D may be TRBD1 (5 bases). The V end was cut by 6 bases, the J end by 2 bases, with 11 bases between. The length of the CDR3 is 13 residues. CDR1 DFQATT and CDR2 SNEGSKA come from the germline V gene (reference sequence). The CDR3, as DNA: TGCAGTGCCAGCACGGGGCCTGGAAACACCATATATTTT. The encoded protein is CSASTGPGNTIYF.

The V and J genes are TRBV5-1 and TRBJ2-7, with 9 nucleotides matching TRBD1. Germline V gene data show CDR1 as SGHRS and CDR2 as YFSETQ. The ends lost 3 bases at V and 5 bases at J; junction bases unmatched: 6. The CDR3 is made up of 14 amino acids. For the CDR3, the DNA is TGCGCCAGCAGCTCGGACAGGGGTGCCCACGAGCAGTACTTC. It encodes CASSSDRGAHEQYF.

Points on this clonotype: The junction departs from germline at one end; a sequencing error may be responsible. V usage is TRBV7-9 and J usage is TRBJ1-2, with 9 bases aligning to TRBD1. Germline V lookup: CDR1 SEHNR, CDR2 FQNEAQ (reference sequence). The CDR3 is made up of 14 amino acids. The CDR3 nucleotides read TGTGCCAGCAGCTTAGCGGGGACAGGGTCGGCCGACGCCTTC. It specifies CASSLAGTGSADAF.